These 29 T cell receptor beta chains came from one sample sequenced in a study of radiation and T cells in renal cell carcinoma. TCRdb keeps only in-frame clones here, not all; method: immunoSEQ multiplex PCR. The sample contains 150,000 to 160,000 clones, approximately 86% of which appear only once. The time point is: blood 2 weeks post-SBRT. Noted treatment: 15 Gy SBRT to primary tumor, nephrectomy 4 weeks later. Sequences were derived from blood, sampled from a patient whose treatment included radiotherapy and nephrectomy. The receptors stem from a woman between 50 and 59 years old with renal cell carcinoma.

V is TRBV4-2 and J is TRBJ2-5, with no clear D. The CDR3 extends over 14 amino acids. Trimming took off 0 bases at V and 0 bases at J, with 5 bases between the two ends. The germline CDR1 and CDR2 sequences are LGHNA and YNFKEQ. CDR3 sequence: CASSQESNQETQYF. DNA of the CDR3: TGTGCCAGCAGCCAAGAAAGTAACCAAGAGACCCAGTACTTC.

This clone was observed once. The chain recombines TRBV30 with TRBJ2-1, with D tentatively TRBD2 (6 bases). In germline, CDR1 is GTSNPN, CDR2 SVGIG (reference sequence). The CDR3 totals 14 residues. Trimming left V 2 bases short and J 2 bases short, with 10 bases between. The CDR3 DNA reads TGTGCCTGGAGTACGGGACTGGCCTACAATGAGCAGTTCTTC. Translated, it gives CAWSTGLAYNEQFF.

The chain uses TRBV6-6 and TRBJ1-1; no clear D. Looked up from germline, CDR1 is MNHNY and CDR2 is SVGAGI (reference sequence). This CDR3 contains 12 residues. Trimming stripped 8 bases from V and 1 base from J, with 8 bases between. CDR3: CASVGPNTEAFF. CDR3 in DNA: TGTGCCAGCGTCGGTCCGAACACTGAAGCTTTCTTT.

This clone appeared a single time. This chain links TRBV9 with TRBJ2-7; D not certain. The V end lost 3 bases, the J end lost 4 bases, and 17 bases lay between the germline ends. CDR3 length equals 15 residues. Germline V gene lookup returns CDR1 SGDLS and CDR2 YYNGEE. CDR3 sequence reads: CASSGSDANRYEQYF. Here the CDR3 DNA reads TGTGCCAGCAGCGGGTCCGACGCAAATAGATACGAGCAGTACTTC. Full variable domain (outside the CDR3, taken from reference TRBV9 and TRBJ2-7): DSGVTQTPKHLITATGQRVTLRCSPRSGDLSVYWYQQSLDQGLQFLIQYYNGEERAKGNILERFSAQQFPDLHSELNLSSLELGDSALYFCASSGSDANRYEQYFGPGTRLTVT.

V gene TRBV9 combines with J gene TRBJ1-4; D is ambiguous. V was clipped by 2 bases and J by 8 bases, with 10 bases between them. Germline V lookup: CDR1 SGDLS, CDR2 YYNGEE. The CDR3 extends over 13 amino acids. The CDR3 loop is CASSVEPWEKLFF. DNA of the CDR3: TGTGCCAGCAGCGTGGAACCGTGGGAAAAACTGTTTTTT.

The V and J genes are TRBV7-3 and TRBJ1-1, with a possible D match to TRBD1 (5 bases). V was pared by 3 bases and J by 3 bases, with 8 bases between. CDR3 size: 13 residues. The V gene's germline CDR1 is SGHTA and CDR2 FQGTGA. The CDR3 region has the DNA TGTGCCAGCAGCTTGCAGGGCTACACTGAAGCTTTCTTT. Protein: CASSLQGYTEAFF.

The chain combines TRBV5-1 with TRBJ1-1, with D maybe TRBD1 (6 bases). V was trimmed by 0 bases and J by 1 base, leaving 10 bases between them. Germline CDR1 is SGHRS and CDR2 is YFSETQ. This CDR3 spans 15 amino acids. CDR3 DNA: TGCGCCAGCAGCTTGGAGGGACACACGAACACTGAAGCTTTCTTT. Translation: CASSLEGHTNTEAFF.

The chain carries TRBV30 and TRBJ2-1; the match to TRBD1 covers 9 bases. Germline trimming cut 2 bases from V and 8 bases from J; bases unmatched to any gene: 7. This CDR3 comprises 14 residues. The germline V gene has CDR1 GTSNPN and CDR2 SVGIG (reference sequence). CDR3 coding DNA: TGTGCCTGGAGTTGGGACAGGGAGGGCGATGAGCAGTTCTTC. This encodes CAWSWDREGDEQFF.

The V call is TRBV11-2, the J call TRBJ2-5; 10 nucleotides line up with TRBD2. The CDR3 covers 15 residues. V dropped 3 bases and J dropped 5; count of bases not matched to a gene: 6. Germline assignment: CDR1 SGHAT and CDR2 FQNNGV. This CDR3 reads CASSFEAGGRETQYF. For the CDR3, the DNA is TGTGCCAGCAGCTTCGAAGCGGGGGGGCGGGAGACCCAGTACTTC.

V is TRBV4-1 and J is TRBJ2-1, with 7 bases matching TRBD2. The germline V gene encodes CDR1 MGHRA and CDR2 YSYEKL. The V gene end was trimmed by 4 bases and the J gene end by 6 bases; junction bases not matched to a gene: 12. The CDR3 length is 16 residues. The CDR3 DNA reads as TGCGCCAGCAGCCGAACCGGACTAGAATTTCCCAATGAGCAGTTCTTC. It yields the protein CASSRTGLEFPNEQFF.

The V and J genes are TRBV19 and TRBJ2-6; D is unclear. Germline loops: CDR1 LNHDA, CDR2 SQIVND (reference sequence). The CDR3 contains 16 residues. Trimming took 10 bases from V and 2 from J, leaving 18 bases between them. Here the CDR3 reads CATTPAIGAGANVLTF. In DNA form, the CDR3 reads TGTGCCACCACACCGGCGATAGGCGCTGGGGCCAACGTCCTGACTTTC. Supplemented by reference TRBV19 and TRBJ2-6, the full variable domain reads DGGITQSPKYLFRKEGQNVTLSCEQNLNHDAMYWYRQDPGQGLRLIYYSQIVNDFQKGDIAEGYSVSREKKESFPLTVTSAQKNPTAFYLCATTPAIGAGANVLTFGAGSRLTVL.

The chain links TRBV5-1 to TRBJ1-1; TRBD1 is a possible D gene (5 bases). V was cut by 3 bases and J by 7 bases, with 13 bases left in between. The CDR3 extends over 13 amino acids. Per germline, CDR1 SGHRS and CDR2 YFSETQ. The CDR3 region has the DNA TGCGCCAGCAGCTCTTCAGGGTCAGATGAAGCTTTCTTT. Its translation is CASSSSGSDEAFF.

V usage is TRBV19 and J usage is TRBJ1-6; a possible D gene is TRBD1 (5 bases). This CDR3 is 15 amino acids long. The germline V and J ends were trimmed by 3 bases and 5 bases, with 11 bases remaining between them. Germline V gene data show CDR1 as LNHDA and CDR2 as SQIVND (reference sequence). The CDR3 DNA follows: TGTGCCAGTAGTATGGGCAGGGTGAATAATTCACCCCTCCACTTT. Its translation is CASSMGRVNNSPLHF.

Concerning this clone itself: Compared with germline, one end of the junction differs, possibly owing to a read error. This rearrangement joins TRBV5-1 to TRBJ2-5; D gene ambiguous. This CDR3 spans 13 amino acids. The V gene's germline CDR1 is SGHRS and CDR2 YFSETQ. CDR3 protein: CASCLSIQETQYF. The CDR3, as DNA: TGCGCCAGCTGCTTGTCGATACAAGAGACCCAGTACTTC.

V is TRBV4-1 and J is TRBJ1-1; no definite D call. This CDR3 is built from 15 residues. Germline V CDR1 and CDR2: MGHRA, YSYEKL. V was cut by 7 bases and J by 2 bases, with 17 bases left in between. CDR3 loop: CASKENQDSNTEAFF. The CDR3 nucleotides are TGCGCCAGCAAGGAGAACCAGGATTCAAACACTGAAGCTTTCTTT.

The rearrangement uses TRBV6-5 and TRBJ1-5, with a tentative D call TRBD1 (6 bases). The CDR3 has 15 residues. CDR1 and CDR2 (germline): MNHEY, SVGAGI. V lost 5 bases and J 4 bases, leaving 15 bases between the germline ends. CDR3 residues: CASSPAGTPNQPQHF. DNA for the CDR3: TGTGCCAGCAGTCCCGCCGGGACACCTAATCAGCCCCAGCATTTT.

CDR3 sequence reads: CASSVEQGQEKLFF. The CDR3, as DNA: TGTGCCAGCAGCGTAGAGCAGGGCCAGGAAAAACTGTTTTTT. The chain links TRBV9 to TRBJ1-4; weak D call: TRBD1 (5 bases). The CDR3 runs to 14 residues. Between the trimmed V and J ends, which lost 0 bases and 8 bases, there was a span of 11 bases. Germline lookup yields CDR1 SGDLS and CDR2 YYNGEE.

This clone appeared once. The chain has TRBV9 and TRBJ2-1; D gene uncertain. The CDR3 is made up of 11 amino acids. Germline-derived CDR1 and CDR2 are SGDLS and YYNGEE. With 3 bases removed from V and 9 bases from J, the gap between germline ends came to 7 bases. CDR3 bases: TGTGCCAGCAGCGCCACGGGTGAGCAGTTCTTC. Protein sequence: CASSATGEQFF.

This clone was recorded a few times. The CDR3 is CASSHTGAGTEAFF. The CDR3 nucleotides read TGTGCCAGCAGCCATACAGGGGCTGGCACTGAAGCTTTCTTT. The chain carries TRBV7-9 and TRBJ1-1; the match to TRBD1 covers 7 bases. V trimming: 5 bases; J trimming: 4 bases; junction bases outside the gene matches: 7. The CDR3 is 14 amino acids. The germline V gene has CDR1 SEHNR and CDR2 FQNEAQ (reference sequence).

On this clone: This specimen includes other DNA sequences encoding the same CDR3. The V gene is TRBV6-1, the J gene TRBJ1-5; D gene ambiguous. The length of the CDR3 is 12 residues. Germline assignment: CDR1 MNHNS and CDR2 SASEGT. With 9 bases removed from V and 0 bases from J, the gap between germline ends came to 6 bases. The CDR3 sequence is CASRDSNQPQHF. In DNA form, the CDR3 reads TGTGCCAGTAGGGATAGCAATCAGCCCCAGCATTTT.

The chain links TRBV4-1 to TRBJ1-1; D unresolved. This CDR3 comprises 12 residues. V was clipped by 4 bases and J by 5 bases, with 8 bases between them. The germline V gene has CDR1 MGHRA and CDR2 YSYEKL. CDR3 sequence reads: CASSRPGTEAFF. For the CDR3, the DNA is TGCGCCAGCAGCCGTCCGGGTACTGAAGCTTTCTTT.

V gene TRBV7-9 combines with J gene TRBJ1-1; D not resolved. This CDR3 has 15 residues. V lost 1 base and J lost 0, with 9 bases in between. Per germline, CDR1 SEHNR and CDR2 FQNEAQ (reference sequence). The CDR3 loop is CASSLVEAMNTEAFF. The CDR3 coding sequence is TGTGCCAGCAGCTTAGTTGAGGCGATGAACACTGAAGCTTTCTTT.

The CDR3 sequence: CASSIIPRATGELFF. Here the CDR3 DNA reads TGTGCCAGTAGTATAATCCCCAGGGCCACCGGGGAGCTGTTTTTT. This chain links TRBV19 with TRBJ2-2; D possibly corresponds to TRBD1 (5 bases). The CDR3 is 15 amino acids. The V end was cut by 2 bases, the J end by 4 bases, with 11 bases between. Germline assignment: CDR1 LNHDA and CDR2 SQIVND (reference sequence).

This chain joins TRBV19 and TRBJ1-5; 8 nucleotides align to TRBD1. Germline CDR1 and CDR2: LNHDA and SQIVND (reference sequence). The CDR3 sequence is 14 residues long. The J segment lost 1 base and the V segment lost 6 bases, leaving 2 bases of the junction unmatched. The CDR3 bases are TGTGCCAGTAGGAGGACAGGGAGCAATCAGCCCCAGCATTTT. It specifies CASRRTGSNQPQHF. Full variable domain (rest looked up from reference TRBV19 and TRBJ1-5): DGGITQSPKYLFRKEGQNVTLSCEQNLNHDAMYWYRQDPGQGLRLIYYSQIVNDFQKGDIAEGYSVSREKKESFPLTVTSAQKNPTAFYLCASRRTGSNQPQHFGDGTRLSIL.

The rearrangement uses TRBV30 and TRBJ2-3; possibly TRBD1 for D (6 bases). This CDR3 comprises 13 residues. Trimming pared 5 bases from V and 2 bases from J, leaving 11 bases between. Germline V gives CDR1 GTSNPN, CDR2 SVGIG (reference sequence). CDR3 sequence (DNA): TGTGCCTGGCGCAGGGGTGACACAGATACGCAGTATTTT. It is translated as CAWRRGDTDTQYF.

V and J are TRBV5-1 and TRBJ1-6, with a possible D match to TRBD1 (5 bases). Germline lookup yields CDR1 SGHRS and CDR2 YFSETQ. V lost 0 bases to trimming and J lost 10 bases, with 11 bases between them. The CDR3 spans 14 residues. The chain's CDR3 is CASSLEGFTSPLHF. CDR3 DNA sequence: TGCGCCAGCAGCTTGGAGGGGTTCACATCACCCCTCCACTTT.

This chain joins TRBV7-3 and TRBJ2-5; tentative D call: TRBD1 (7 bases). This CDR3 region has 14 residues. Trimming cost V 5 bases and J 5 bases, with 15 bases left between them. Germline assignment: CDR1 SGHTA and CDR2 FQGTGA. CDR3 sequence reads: CASSQGGLRETQYF. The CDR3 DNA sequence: TGTGCCAGCAGCCAGGGGGGTTTGAGGGAGACCCAGTACTTC.

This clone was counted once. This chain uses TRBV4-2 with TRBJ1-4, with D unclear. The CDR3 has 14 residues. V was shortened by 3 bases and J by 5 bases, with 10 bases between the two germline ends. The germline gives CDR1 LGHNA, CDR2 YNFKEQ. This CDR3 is CASSQGRVNEKLFF. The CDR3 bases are TGTGCCAGCAGCCAGGGAAGGGTGAATGAAAAACTGTTTTTT.

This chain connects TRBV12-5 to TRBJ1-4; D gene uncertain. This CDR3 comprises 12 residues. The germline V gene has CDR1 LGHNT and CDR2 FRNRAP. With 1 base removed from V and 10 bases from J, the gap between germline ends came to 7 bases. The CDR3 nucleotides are TGTGCTAGTGGTTTGGAGTGGGGAAAACTGTTTTTT. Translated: CASGLEWGKLFF.